This is a list of T cell receptor beta chains from one sample in a study of OX40 agonist ivuxolimab in advanced cancers. Clones were read by immunoSEQ multiplex PCR, and TCRdb kept only the in-frame ones, dropping some. The table lists about 15,000 clones, 85% to 90% of them singletons. The sequencing here drew on CD4+ or CD8+ T cells sorted from blood, taken in a trial of the OX40 agonist ivuxolimab. These TCRs come from an adult with an advanced solid tumor such as melanoma, head and neck, liver or kidney cancer. The conserved cysteine and the conserved F or W are not part of the CDR3 here.

CDR3aa: ASSLRLAGGPRTDTQY; v_gene: TRBV7-8; j_gene: TRBJ2-3
CDR3aa: ASSDTGTSVEQF; v_gene: TRBV9; j_gene: TRBJ2-1
CDR3aa: ASSPEGGRDLSYNEQF; v_gene: TRBV4-2; j_gene: TRBJ2-1
CDR3aa: ASSSKTGHEQY; v_gene: TRBV27; j_gene: TRBJ2-7
CDR3aa: ASSPGQGGTGELF; v_gene: TRBV11-2; j_gene: TRBJ2-2
CDR3aa: ASSSLRGSYYEQY; v_gene: TRBV7-9; j_gene: TRBJ2-7
CDR3aa: ASSKFNPNEKLF; v_gene: TRBV28; j_gene: TRBJ1-4
CDR3aa: ASSQDRGPDQPQH; v_gene: TRBV4-1; j_gene: TRBJ1-5
CDR3aa: ASSPSRRWKLF; v_gene: TRBV7-9; j_gene: TRBJ1-4
CDR3aa: ASSRGAMGLAFNEQF; v_gene: TRBV4-1; j_gene: TRBJ2-1
CDR3aa: ASSDVGQGANIQY; v_gene: TRBV6-4; j_gene: TRBJ2-4
CDR3aa: ASSQKITGDTEAF; v_gene: TRBV4-1; j_gene: TRBJ1-1
CDR3aa: ASSVGTGSSYEQY; v_gene: TRBV9; j_gene: -
CDR3aa: ASRGTSGNTIY; v_gene: TRBV6-1; j_gene: TRBJ1-3
CDR3aa: ASSYGSGILYEQY; v_gene: TRBV6-6; j_gene: TRBJ2-7
CDR3aa: ASSYSSLYGYT; v_gene: TRBV6-5; j_gene: TRBJ1-2
CDR3aa: SVGTGTGGGLRGYT; v_gene: TRBV29-1; j_gene: TRBJ1-2
CDR3aa: ASSVGIAGGREQF; v_gene: TRBV9; j_gene: TRBJ2-1
CDR3aa: ASSPGVAGHYEQY; v_gene: TRBV7-9; j_gene: TRBJ2-7
CDR3aa: ASSPAGTPSDNEQF; v_gene: TRBV18; j_gene: TRBJ2-1
CDR3aa: ASSKDSYNEQF; v_gene: TRBV18; j_gene: TRBJ2-1
CDR3aa: ASSESPGPYEQY; v_gene: TRBV7-6; j_gene: TRBJ2-7
CDR3aa: ASSQWDRGQETQY; v_gene: TRBV4-1; j_gene: TRBJ2-5
CDR3aa: ASSLSGGGEQF; v_gene: TRBV28; j_gene: TRBJ2-1
CDR3aa: ASSIGGWRDSGYGYT; v_gene: TRBV19; j_gene: TRBJ1-2
CDR3aa: ASSQDRWKWSEAF; v_gene: TRBV4-3; j_gene: TRBJ1-1
CDR3aa: ASSSDRVGAF; v_gene: TRBV7-3; j_gene: TRBJ1-1
CDR3aa: AWTRGTEAF; v_gene: TRBV30; j_gene: TRBJ1-1
CDR3aa: ASSWTSGGYNEQF; v_gene: TRBV5-1; j_gene: TRBJ2-1
CDR3aa: ASSYSGGSNQPQH; v_gene: TRBV6-5; j_gene: TRBJ1-5
CDR3aa: ASSITSGRTYEQY; v_gene: TRBV19; j_gene: TRBJ2-7
CDR3aa: ASSEGIRGGYGYT; v_gene: TRBV6-1; j_gene: TRBJ1-2
CDR3aa: ASSFPGTGHFTGELF; v_gene: TRBV28; j_gene: TRBJ2-2